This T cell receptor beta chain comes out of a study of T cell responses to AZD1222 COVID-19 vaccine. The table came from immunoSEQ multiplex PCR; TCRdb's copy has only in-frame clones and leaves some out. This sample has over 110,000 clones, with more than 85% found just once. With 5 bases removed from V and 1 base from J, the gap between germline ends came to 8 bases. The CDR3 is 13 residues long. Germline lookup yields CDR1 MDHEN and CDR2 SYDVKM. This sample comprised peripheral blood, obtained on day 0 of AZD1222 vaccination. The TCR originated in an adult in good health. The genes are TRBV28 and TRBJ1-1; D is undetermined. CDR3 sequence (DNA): TGTGCCAGCAGTCCGACCGAGAACACTGAAGCTTTCTTT. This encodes CASSPTENTEAFF. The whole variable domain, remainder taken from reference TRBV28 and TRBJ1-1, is DVKVTQSSRYLVKRTGEKVFLECVQDMDHENMFWYRQDPGLGLRLIYFSYDVKMKEKGDIPEGYSVSREKKERFSLILESASTNQTSMYLCASSPTENTEAFFGQGTRLTVV.